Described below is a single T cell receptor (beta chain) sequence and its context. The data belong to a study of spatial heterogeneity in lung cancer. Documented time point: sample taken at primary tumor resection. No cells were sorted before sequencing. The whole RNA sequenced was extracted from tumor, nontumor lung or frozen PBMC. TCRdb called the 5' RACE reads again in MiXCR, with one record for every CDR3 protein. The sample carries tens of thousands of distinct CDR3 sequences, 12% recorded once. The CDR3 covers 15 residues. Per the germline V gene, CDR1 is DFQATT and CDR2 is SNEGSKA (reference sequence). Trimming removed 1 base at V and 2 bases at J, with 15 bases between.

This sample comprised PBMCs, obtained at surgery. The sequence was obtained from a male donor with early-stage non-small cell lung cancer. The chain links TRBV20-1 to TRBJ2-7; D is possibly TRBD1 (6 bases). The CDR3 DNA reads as TGCAGTGCTAGAGCTAGAACAGGGAAAACCTACGAGCAGTACTTC. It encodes CSARARTGKTYEQYF.